The clone carrying this T cell receptor (beta chain) was detected ten times or more. One entry per CDR3 protein, called by TCRdb with MiXCR from the 5' RACE reads. This table has 45,000 to 55,000 distinct CDR3 sequences, over 4.5% appearing once. This entry belongs to a study of neurological immune-mediated disorders. This clonotype originated in a woman between 18 and 29 years old with multiple sclerosis. The sample consisted of CD4+ T cells from blood.

CDR3 amino acids: CASSHRLKGTEAFF. The DNA for the CDR3 is TGTGCCAGCAGCCACAGACTTAAGGGGACTGAAGCTTTCTTT. V and J are TRBV14 and TRBJ1-1; D is perhaps TRBD1 (5 bases). The CDR3 extends over 14 amino acids. Germline V CDR1 and CDR2: SGHDN, FVKESK. V lost 3 bases and J 5 bases, leaving 13 bases between the germline ends.